This T cell receptor (beta chain) was sequenced during a study of T cell repertoires in cytomegalovirus infection (dated by TCRdb to the late 2010s). As for the study more broadly: Donor HLA type was relevant to the analysis, because carriage of CMV infection together with the matching HLA type was indicated by public TCR beta signatures. The research as a whole found: In the ex vivo response, HLA-C-restricted CMV-specific TCR beta clonotypes were dominant, and in two of eight donors the single most frequent clonotype came from this HLA-C-restricted group. Carriers of CMV infection plus the relevant HLA type were discriminated by the cumulative frequency of public TCR beta family members in the study cohort and in an independent roughly 400-donor cohort.

Details on this clonotype: The clone's antigen remains unknown. No base quality values were provided; no much bigger clone lies one nucleotide off.

As encoded in the germline V gene (reference sequence), CDR1 is LNHDA while CDR2 is SQIVND. Inclusive of the bounding cysteine and phenylalanine, the CDR3 is 14 residues long. Of the read, only the CDR3 DNA is kept; its 42 bases are in frame from base 1. Trimming at the junction amounts to 3 bases on V and 5 bases on J, and the germline ends lie 11 bases apart. TCRdb lists the instrument as Illumina HiSeq 1500. TCRdb ran its own pipeline on the public reads, namely fastp trimming at Q25 and MiXCR clone calling, and kept in-frame beta chains. Merged by CDR3 protein, the rows form single entries marked with the most common genes and DNA. The sample table contains about 60,000 distinct CDR3 sequences; only one count was recorded for around 30% of them. Just under 70% of the sample comes from the top ten.

The sequence derives from a human donor in good health (CMV status not recorded). Some clones in this sample may be carry-over from other donors' samples. Input material: PBMCs, sequenced either directly or after in vitro stimulation (not recorded which). Rearrangement joined TRBV19 to TRBJ2-1, with TRBD2 tentatively as D gene (5 bases match). The CDR3 here reads CASSIWQTNNEQFF. The DNA sequence reads TGTGCCAGTAGTATTTGGCAGACTAACAATGAGCAGTTCTTC.